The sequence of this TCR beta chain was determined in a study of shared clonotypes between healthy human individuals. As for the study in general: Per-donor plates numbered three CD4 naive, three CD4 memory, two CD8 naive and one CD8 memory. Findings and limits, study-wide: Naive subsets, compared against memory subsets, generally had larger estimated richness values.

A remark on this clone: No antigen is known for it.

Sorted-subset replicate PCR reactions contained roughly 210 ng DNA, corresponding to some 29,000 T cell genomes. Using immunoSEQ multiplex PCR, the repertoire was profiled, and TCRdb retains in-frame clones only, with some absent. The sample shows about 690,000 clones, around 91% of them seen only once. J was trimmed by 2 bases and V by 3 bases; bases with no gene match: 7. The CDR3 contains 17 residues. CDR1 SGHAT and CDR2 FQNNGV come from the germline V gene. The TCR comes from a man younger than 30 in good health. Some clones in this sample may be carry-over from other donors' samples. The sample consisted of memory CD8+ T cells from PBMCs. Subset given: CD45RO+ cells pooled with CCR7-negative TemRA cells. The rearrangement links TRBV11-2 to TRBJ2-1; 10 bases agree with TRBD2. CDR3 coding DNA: TGTGCCAGCAGCTTGCACTCCGGGACTAGCGCCTACAATGAGCAGTTCTTC. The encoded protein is CASSLHSGTSAYNEQFF.